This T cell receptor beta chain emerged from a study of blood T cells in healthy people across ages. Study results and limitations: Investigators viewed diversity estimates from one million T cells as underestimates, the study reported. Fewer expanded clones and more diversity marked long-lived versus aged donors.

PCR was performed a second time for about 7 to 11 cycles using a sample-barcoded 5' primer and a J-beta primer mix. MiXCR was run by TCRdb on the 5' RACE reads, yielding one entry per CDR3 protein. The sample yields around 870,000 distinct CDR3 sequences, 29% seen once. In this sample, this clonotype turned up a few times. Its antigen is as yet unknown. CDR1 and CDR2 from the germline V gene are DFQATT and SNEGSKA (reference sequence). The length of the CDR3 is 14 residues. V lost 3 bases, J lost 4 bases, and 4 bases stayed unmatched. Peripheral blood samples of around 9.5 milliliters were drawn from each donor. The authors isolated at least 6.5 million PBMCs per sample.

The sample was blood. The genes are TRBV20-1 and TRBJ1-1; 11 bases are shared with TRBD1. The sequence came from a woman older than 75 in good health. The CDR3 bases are TGCAGTGCTAGCCCCGGGACAGGGGGCACTGAAGCTTTCTTT. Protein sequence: CSASPGTGGTEAFF.